This paragraph reports one T cell receptor (beta chain). This clone was detected many times. Its antigen has not been determined. One base away there is no much larger clone; base qualities are not given. Library creation used PCR. Sequencing was carried out with an Illumina HiSeq 4000. High-throughput sequencing was used to profile the CDR3 region of the TCR beta-chain in every patient. On the study's bioinformatics: The researchers built a classifier to tell apart papillary thyroid cancer patients with distant metastasis, based on CDR3 differences among clinicopathological groups. The Shannon index was used to assess repertoire diversity, and the Morisita-Horn index was used to assess tumor-blood repertoire similarity. The public reads were quality trimmed at Q25 with fastp and then assembled into clones with MiXCR by TCRdb, keeping productive beta chains. TCRdb, not the authors, supplied the V and J calls. This sample gives tens of thousands of clones in total; 18% of them show up just once. Roughly a tenth of the sample goes to the ten largest clones.

None of the patients had been given any treatment before thyroid surgery. Using T-cell receptor beta sequencing, the researchers looked back retrospectively at clinical samples from patients, gathered between about 2012 and 2019. CDR1 and CDR2 were assigned from the germline V gene (reference sequence) as GTSNPN and SVGIG. For this chain, trimming is 5 bases at the V end and 7 bases at the J end, and the number of junction bases without a gene match is 8. The CDR3 has 12 amino acids, counting the end cysteine and phenylalanine. Only the CDR3 portion is preserved as DNA: 36 bases, with reading frame beginning at the first base. These data come from a study of metastatic and nonmetastatic thyroid tumors (dated by TCRdb to the early 2020s). About the study as a whole: Repertoires were compared across peripheral blood and tumor or nodule tissue samples from malignant and benign thyroid patients. What the authors observed across the whole study: In both blood and tumor samples, malignant tumors were reported to have significantly higher TCR beta diversity than benign nodules.

The chain is made from TRBV30 and TRBJ2-7, and TRBD1 aligns with 7 junction nucleotides. The receptor comes from a female donor with papillary thyroid cancer or a benign thyroid nodule (not recorded which). Some clones in this sample may be carry-over from other donors' samples. Sequencing was carried out using blood. CDR3 reads: CAWGQDWGEQYF. The DNA sequence is TGTGCCTGGGGACAGGATTGGGGGGAGCAGTACTTC.